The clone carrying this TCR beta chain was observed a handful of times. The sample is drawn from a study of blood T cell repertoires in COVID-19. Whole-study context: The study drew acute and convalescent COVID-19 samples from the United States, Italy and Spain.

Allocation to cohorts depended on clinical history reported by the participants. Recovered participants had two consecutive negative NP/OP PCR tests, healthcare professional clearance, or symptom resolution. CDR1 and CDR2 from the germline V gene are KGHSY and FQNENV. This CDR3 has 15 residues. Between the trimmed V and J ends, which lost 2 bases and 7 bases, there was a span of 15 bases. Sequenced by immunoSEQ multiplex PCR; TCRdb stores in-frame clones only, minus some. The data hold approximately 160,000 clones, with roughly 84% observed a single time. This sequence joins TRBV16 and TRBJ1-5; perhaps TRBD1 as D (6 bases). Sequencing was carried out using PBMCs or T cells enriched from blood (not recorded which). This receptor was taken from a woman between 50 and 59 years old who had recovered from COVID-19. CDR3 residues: CASSQKGVVGQPQHF. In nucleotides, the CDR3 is TGTGCCAGCAGCCAAAAGGGGGTTGTAGGGCAGCCCCAGCATTTT.